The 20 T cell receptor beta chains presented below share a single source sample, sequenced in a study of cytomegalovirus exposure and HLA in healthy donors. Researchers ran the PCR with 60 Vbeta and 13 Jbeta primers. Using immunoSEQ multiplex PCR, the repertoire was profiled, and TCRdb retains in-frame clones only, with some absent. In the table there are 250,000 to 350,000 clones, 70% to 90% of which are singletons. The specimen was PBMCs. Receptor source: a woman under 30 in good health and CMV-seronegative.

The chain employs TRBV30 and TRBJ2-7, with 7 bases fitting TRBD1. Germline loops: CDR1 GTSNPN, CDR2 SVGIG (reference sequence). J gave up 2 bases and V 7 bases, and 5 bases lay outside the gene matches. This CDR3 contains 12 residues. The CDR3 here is CAFEGGAYEQYF. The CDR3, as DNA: TGTGCCTTCGAAGGGGGCGCCTACGAGCAGTACTTC. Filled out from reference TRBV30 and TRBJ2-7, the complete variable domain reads SQTIHQWPATLVQPVGSPLSLECTVEGTSNPNLYWYRQAAGRGLQLLFYSVGIGQISSEVPQNLSASRPQDRQFILSSKKLLLSDSGFYLCAFEGGAYEQYFGPGTRLTVT.

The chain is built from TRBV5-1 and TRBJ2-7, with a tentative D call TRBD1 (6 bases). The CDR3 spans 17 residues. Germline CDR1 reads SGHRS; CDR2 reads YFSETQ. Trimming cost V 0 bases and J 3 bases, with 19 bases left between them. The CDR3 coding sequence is TGCGCCAGCAGCTTGGGTACTGGGGGCCCCGGGCTCTACGAGCAGTACTTC. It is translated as CASSLGTGGPGLYEQYF.

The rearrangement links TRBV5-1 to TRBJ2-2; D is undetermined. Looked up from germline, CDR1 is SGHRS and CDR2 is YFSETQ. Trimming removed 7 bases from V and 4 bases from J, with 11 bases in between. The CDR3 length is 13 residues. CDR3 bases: TGCGCCAGCGGCGTCCGAGGCACCGGGGAGCTGTTTTTT. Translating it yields CASGVRGTGELFF.

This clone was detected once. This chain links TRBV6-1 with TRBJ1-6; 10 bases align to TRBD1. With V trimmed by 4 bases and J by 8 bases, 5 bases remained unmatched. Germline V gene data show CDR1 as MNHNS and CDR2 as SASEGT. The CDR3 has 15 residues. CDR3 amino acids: CASSARTGGDSPLHF. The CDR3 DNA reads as TGTGCCAGCAGTGCTCGGACAGGGGGGGATTCACCCCTCCACTTT.

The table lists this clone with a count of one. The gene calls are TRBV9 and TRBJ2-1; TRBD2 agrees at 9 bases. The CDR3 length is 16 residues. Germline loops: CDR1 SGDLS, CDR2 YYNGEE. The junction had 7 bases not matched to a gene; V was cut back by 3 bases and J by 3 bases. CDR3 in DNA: TGTGCCAGCAGCGAAACCTCTAGCGGGGTCTACAATGAGCAGTTCTTC. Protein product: CASSETSSGVYNEQFF.

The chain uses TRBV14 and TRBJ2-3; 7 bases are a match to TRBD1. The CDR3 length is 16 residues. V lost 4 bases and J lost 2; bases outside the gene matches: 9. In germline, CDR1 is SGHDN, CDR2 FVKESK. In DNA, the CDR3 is TGTGCCAGCAGCCGCCTACAGGGGTTCACCACAGATACGCAGTATTTT. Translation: CASSRLQGFTTDTQYF.

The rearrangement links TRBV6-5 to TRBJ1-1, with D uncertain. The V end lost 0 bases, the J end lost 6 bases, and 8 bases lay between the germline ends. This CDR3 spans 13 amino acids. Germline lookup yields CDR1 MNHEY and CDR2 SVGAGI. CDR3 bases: TGTGCCAGCAGTTACTCGAGTTACGCTGAAGCTTTCTTT. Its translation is CASSYSSYAEAFF.

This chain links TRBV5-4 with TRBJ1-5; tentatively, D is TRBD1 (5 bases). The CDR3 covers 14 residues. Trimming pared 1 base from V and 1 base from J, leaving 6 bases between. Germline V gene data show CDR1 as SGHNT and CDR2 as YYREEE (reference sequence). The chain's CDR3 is CASSLKGSNQPQHF. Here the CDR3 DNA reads TGTGCCAGCAGCTTGAAGGGGAGCAATCAGCCCCAGCATTTT.

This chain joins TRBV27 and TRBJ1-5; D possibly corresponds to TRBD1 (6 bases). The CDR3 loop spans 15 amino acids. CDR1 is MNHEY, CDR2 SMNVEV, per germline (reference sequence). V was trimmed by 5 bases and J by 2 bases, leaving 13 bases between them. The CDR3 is CASSLTGTGNQPQHF. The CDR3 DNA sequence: TGTGCCAGCAGTCTTACAGGGACGGGCAATCAGCCCCAGCATTTT.

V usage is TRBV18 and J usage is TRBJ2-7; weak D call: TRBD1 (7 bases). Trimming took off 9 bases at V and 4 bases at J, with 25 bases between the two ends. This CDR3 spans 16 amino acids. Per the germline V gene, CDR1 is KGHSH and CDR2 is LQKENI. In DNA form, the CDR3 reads TGTGCCAGTACCGGGACAGCGGGCCTAAACCAGTACGAGCAGTACTTC. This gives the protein CASTGTAGLNQYEQYF.

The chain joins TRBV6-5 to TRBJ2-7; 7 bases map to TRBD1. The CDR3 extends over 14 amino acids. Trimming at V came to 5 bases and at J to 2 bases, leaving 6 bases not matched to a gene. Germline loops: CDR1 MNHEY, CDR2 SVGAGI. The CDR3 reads CASSRGGPAYEQYF. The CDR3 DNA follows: TGTGCCAGCAGTCGAGGGGGCCCTGCCTACGAGCAGTACTTC.

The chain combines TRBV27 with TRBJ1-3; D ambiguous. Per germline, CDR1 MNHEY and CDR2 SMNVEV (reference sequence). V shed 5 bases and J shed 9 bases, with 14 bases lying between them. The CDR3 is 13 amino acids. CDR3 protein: CASSPQVSSTIYF. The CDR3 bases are TGTGCCAGCAGTCCCCAGGTGTCGTCCACCATATATTTT.

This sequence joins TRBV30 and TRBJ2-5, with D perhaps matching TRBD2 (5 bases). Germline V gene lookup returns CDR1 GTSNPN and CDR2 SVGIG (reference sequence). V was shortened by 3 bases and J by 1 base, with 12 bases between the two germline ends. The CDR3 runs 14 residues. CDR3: CAWRPDYPQETQYF. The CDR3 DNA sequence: TGTGCCTGGAGGCCAGACTATCCCCAAGAGACCCAGTACTTC.

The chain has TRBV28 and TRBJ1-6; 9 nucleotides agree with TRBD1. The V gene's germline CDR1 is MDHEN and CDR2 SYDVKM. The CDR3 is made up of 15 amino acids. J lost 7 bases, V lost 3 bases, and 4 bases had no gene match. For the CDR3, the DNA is TGTGCCAGCAGTTTGTATGGGACAGGGAATTCACCCCTCCACTTT. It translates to CASSLYGTGNSPLHF. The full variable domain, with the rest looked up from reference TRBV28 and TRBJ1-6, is DVKVTQSSRYLVKRTGEKVFLECVQDMDHENMFWYRQDPGLGLRLIYFSYDVKMKEKGDIPEGYSVSREKKERFSLILESASTNQTSMYLCASSLYGTGNSPLHFGNGTRLTVT.

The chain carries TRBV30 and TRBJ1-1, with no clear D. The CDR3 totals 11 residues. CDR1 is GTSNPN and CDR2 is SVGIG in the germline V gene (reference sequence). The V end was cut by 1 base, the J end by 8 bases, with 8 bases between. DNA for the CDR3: TGTGCCTGGAGTGAAGACTCAGAAGCTTTCTTT. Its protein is CAWSEDSEAFF.

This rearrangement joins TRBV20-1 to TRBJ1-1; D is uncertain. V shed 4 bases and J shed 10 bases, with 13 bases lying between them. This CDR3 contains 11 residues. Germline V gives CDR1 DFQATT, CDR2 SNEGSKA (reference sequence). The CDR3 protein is CSANPTAGAFF. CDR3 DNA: TGCAGTGCTAATCCTACAGCAGGAGCTTTCTTT.

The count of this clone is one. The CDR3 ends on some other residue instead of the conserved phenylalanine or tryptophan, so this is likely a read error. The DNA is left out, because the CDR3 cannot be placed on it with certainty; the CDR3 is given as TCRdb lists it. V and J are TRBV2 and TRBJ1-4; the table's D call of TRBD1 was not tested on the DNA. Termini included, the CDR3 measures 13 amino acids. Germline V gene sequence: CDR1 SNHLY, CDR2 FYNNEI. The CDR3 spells CASSDKQTAPLTL.

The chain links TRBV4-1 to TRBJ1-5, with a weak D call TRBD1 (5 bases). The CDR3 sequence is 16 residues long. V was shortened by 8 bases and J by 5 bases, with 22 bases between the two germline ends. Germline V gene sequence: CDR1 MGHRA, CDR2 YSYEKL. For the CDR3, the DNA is TGCGCCAGCGCTGCATCCGGGGGTTTGATCGATCAGCCCCAGCATTTT. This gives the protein CASAASGGLIDQPQHF.

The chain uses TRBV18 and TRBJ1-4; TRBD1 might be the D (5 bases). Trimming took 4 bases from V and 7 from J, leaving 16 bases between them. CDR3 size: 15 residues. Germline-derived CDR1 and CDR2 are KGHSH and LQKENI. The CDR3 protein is CASSLPGTGGEKLFF. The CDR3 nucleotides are TGTGCCAGCTCACTTCCCGGGACGGGGGGTGAAAAACTGTTTTTT.

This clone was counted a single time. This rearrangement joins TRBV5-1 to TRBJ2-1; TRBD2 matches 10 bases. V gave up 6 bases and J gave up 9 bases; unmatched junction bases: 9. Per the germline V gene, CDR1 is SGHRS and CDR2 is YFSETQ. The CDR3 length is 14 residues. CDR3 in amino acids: CASKAGGPTGEQFF. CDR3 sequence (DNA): TGCGCCAGCAAAGCGGGGGGGCCGACTGGTGAGCAGTTCTTC.